These 27 T cell receptor beta chains were all obtained from the same sample, sequenced in a study of T-cell memory formation after mild COVID-19. TCRdb fed the 5' RACE reads into MiXCR, producing one record per CDR3 protein. The sample contains hundreds of thousands of distinct CDR3 sequences, roughly 18% of which appear only once. Sequencing was performed on PBMCs or a T cell subset sorted from them (not recorded which). The source is an adult woman who had mild COVID-19 (a few samples of this study predate the infection). Cell type and time point are not known.

The chain couples TRBV20-1 to TRBJ2-3, with a tentative D call TRBD2 (7 bases). V shed 0 bases and J shed 9 bases, with 16 bases lying between them. Germline V CDR1 and CDR2: DFQATT, SNEGSKA (reference sequence). The CDR3 runs 14 residues. This CDR3 is CSARDWGQRGTQYF. The CDR3 region has the DNA TGCAGTGCTAGAGATTGGGGGCAGCGGGGCACGCAGTATTTT.

The rearrangement joins TRBV12-3 or TRBV12-4 to TRBJ1-1, with D uncertain. The CDR3 contains 13 residues. Between the trimmed V and J ends, which lost 2 bases and 4 bases, there was a span of 8 bases. CDR3 in amino acids: CASSLMGFTEAFF. The DNA of the CDR3 is TGTGCCAGCAGTTTAATGGGGTTCACTGAAGCTTTCTTT.

This clonotype was seen a few times. This chain connects TRBV9 to TRBJ1-6; D is possibly TRBD1 (5 bases). The V gene lost 3 bases and the J gene lost 7 bases, with 17 bases spanning the gap. Germline V gives CDR1 SGDLS, CDR2 YYNGEE. The CDR3 has 16 residues. CDR3 sequence: CASSAFDRSYNSPLHF. Written as DNA, the CDR3 is TGTGCCAGCAGCGCCTTCGACAGATCGTACAATTCACCCCTCCACTTT.

This clonotype was seen a few times. This sequence joins TRBV5-1 and TRBJ1-1, with D tentatively TRBD1 (6 bases). The CDR3 length is 16 residues. The ends were cut back, 4 bases at V and 3 bases at J, with 19 bases in the middle. CDR1 and CDR2 from the germline V gene are SGHRS and YFSETQ. Written as DNA, the CDR3 is TGCGCCAGCAGCACTGGCCAGGGGAGATCGCACACTGAAGCTTTCTTT. Translated: CASSTGQGRSHTEAFF.

The sample holds many counts of this clonotype. The chain joins TRBV4-3 to TRBJ2-7; TRBD1 agrees at 8 bases. The CDR3 length is 14 residues. V dropped 5 bases and J dropped 3; count of bases not matched to a gene: 6. Germline V CDR1 and CDR2: LGHNA, YSLEER. The CDR3 DNA reads as TGCGCCAGCAGCATTCGGACAGGGTACTACGAGCAGTACTTC. It codes for CASSIRTGYYEQYF.

This clonotype was observed many times. The chain has TRBV29-1 and TRBJ2-7; D is unresolved. The germline gives CDR1 SQVTM, CDR2 ANQGSEA. V was shortened by 3 bases and J by 2 bases, with 11 bases between the two germline ends. The CDR3 totals 13 residues. The DNA for the CDR3 is TGCAGCGTTGAGGATGGCAGCACCTACGAGCAGTACTTC. Protein sequence: CSVEDGSTYEQYF.

This clonotype was found a few times. V is TRBV29-1 and J is TRBJ2-5; tentative D call: TRBD1 (5 bases). Germline V gives CDR1 SQVTM, CDR2 ANQGSEA. Trimming pared 4 bases from V and 5 bases from J, leaving 11 bases between. This CDR3 is 12 amino acids long. The CDR3 is CSVVRSGETQYF. The CDR3 DNA reads as TGCAGCGTTGTAAGGTCAGGGGAGACCCAGTACTTC.

This clonotype showed up just once. The V gene is TRBV6-2 or TRBV6-3, the J gene TRBJ2-7; 11 bases match TRBD2. Germline values: CDR1 MNHEY, CDR2 SVGEGT. The CDR3 sequence is 17 residues long. V dropped 6 bases and J dropped 0; count of bases not matched to a gene: 10. The CDR3 spells CASSYTSGRQSSYEQYF. Here the CDR3 DNA reads TGTGCCAGCAGCTACACTAGCGGGAGACAGAGCTCCTACGAGCAGTACTTC.

This clonotype was seen a handful of times. The chain couples TRBV2 to TRBJ2-6; the D is unclear. The ends were cut back, 7 bases at V and 6 bases at J, with 13 bases in the middle. This CDR3 has 14 amino acids. Germline V lookup: CDR1 SNHLY, CDR2 FYNNEI. The CDR3 nucleotides are TGTGCCAGCACTAATCAGGATCCGGCCAACGTCCTGACTTTC. Amino acid sequence: CASTNQDPANVLTF.

This clonotype was seen only a few times. The chain carries TRBV9 and TRBJ2-3; no clear D. CDR1 and CDR2 (germline): SGDLS, YYNGEE. CDR3 length: 14 residues. V lost 2 bases to trimming and J lost 4 bases, with 11 bases between them. The CDR3 loop reads CASSVGLGADTQYF. CDR3 nucleotides: TGTGCCAGCAGCGTCGGGCTAGGAGCAGATACGCAGTATTTT.

The V gene is TRBV27, the J gene TRBJ1-1; D is possibly TRBD1 (6 bases). From germline, CDR1 is MNHEY and CDR2 SMNVEV (reference sequence). The CDR3 totals 14 residues. Trimming took off 4 bases at V and 5 bases at J, with 14 bases between the two ends. The CDR3 is CASSYGGAETEAFF. As DNA, the CDR3 is TGTGCCAGCAGTTACGGGGGCGCGGAGACTGAAGCTTTCTTT.

The chain is built from TRBV24-1 and TRBJ1-2; D gene unclear. The CDR3 runs 13 residues. V was pared by 2 bases and J by 8 bases, with 11 bases between. Germline values: CDR1 KGHDR, CDR2 SFDVKD. DNA of the CDR3: TGTGCCACCAGTGATTCTACGACCAACGGCTACACCTTC. Its protein product is CATSDSTTNGYTF.

The gene calls are TRBV7-2 and TRBJ2-5; 8 nucleotides agree with TRBD2. Trimming cost V 5 bases and J 8 bases; bases outside gene matches: 13. CDR1 is SGHTA and CDR2 is FQGNSA in the germline V gene. The CDR3 sequence is 15 residues long. Here the CDR3 reads CASSPRYRGGETQYF. For the CDR3, the DNA is TGTGCCAGCAGCCCACGTTACCGGGGGGGGGAAACCCAGTACTTC.

This clonotype was seen repeatedly, ten times or more. The rearrangement links TRBV12-3 or TRBV12-4 to TRBJ2-3; no clear D gene. CDR3 length: 13 residues. Trimming took off 1 base at V and 6 bases at J, with 8 bases between the two ends. The CDR3 DNA follows: TGTGCCAGCAGTTTAGGTTCTGAGGATACGCAGTATTTT. This translates into CASSLGSEDTQYF.

The chain links TRBV18 to TRBJ2-7, with a weak D call TRBD1 (5 bases). The germline V and J ends were trimmed by 1 base and 3 bases, with 10 bases remaining between them. CDR1 is KGHSH, CDR2 LQKENI, per germline. This CDR3 is built from 14 residues. This chain's CDR3 is CASSPQGKGYEQYF. The CDR3, as DNA: TGTGCCAGCTCACCACAGGGGAAGGGCTACGAGCAGTACTTC. Full variable domain (outside the CDR3, taken from reference TRBV18 and TRBJ2-7): NAGVMQNPRHLVRRRGQEARLRCSPMKGHSHVYWYRQLPEEGLKFMVYLQKENIIDESGMPKERFSAEFPKEGPSILRIQQVVRGDSAAYFCASSPQGKGYEQYFGPGTRLTVT.

V and J are TRBV20-1 and TRBJ2-4, with unresolved D. With 3 bases removed from V and 0 bases from J, the gap between germline ends came to 18 bases. Germline CDR1 and CDR2: DFQATT and SNEGSKA (reference sequence). The CDR3 sequence is 17 residues long. For the CDR3, the DNA is TGCAGTGCTAGTTCCCCCCGGCAGGATCTAGCCAAAAACATTCAGTACTTC. It is translated as CSASSPRQDLAKNIQYF.

The chain has TRBV19 and TRBJ2-2, with 7 bases lining up with TRBD1. This CDR3 is 15 amino acids long. V shed 3 bases, J shed 2 bases, and the junction held 3 bases outside the gene matches. Germline V lookup: CDR1 LNHDA, CDR2 SQIVND (reference sequence). Here the CDR3 reads CASSMDRTNTGELFF. DNA for the CDR3: TGTGCCAGTAGTATGGACAGGACAAACACCGGGGAGCTGTTTTTT.

This clonotype was observed at least ten times. This chain's CDR3 is CASSLRGDNEQFF. In nucleotides, the CDR3 is TGTGCCAGCAGCTTGAGGGGAGACAATGAGCAGTTCTTC. V usage is TRBV7-9 and J usage is TRBJ2-1; D may match TRBD1 or TRBD2 (5 bases each). Germline V CDR1 and CDR2: SEHNR, FQNEAQ (reference sequence). This CDR3 comprises 13 residues. Trimming removed 3 bases at V and 5 bases at J, with 8 bases between.

The chain employs TRBV6-5 and TRBJ2-7, with D maybe TRBD2 (5 bases). Trimming removed 4 bases from V and 2 bases from J, with 15 bases in between. Per the germline V gene, CDR1 is MNHEY and CDR2 is SVGAGI. The CDR3 covers 15 residues. This chain's CDR3 is CASSSSPGWTYEQYF. As DNA, the CDR3 is TGTGCCAGCAGTTCCTCCCCGGGGTGGACCTACGAGCAGTACTTC.

The chain carries TRBV20-1 and TRBJ1-5, with 8 bases identical to TRBD1. Per the germline V gene, CDR1 is DFQATT and CDR2 is SNEGSKA (reference sequence). The V and J ends lost 6 bases and 6 bases, in that order; junction bases with no gene match: 10. This CDR3 has 14 residues. The CDR3 reads CSAKLPRGLQPQHF. The CDR3 coding sequence is TGCAGTGCCAAACTGCCCAGGGGGCTTCAGCCCCAGCATTTT.

This clonotype turned up a few times. The chain uses TRBV20-1 and TRBJ2-1; the D gene is possibly TRBD2 (5 bases). Germline CDR1 reads DFQATT; CDR2 reads SNEGSKA (reference sequence). The CDR3 sequence is 15 residues long. Trimming took off 0 bases at V and 0 bases at J, with 9 bases between the two ends. The CDR3, as DNA: TGCAGTGCTAGAGAGCACAGCGGCTCCTACAATGAGCAGTTCTTC. Its translation is CSAREHSGSYNEQFF.

This clonotype was observed at least ten times. The chain couples TRBV4-3 to TRBJ2-1; D perhaps matches TRBD2 (5 bases). V shed 0 bases and J shed 3 bases, with 12 bases lying between them. Germline CDR1 LGHNA, CDR2 YSLEER. The CDR3 has 16 amino acids. The CDR3 reads CASSQDRAGDYNEQFF. CDR3 coding DNA: TGCGCCAGCAGCCAAGATCGGGCGGGCGACTACAATGAGCAGTTCTTC.

The rearrangement joins TRBV27 to TRBJ2-2; D unclear. V lost 0 bases, J lost 4 bases, and 3 bases lay in between. Germline V gene sequence: CDR1 MNHEY, CDR2 SMNVEV (reference sequence). This CDR3 contains 13 residues. CDR3 DNA sequence: TGTGCCAGCAGTTTATCGGCCACCGGGGAGCTGTTTTTT. Amino acid sequence: CASSLSATGELFF.

This clonotype was detected a few times. CDR3 loop: CSARVQWTAEAFF. CDR3 DNA: TGCAGTGCTAGAGTCCAATGGACGGCTGAAGCTTTCTTT. The gene calls are TRBV20-1 and TRBJ1-1; no clear D. The CDR3 extends over 13 amino acids. The V end lost 1 base, the J end lost 6 bases, and 12 bases lay between the germline ends. The germline V gene encodes CDR1 DFQATT and CDR2 SNEGSKA (reference sequence).

V usage is TRBV12-3 or TRBV12-4 and J usage is TRBJ1-1; TRBD1 matches 9 bases. This CDR3 is built from 15 residues. With 2 bases clipped from V and 3 bases from J, the junction kept 4 bases outside the gene matches. The CDR3 coding sequence is TGTGCCAGCAGTTTAAGCGGGACAGGGTACACTGAAGCTTTCTTT. Translation gives CASSLSGTGYTEAFF.

This clonotype was counted a few times. The gene calls are TRBV3-1 and TRBJ2-1; D remains unclear. The CDR3 contains 11 residues. Germline-derived CDR1 and CDR2 are LGHDT and YNNKEL (reference sequence). Deletions cut 4 bases from V and 6 bases from J, with 4 bases between. The CDR3 loop is CASSLFNEQFF. The CDR3, as DNA: TGTGCCAGCAGCCTATTCAATGAGCAGTTCTTC.

This chain joins TRBV29-1 and TRBJ2-1; 7 nucleotides line up with TRBD2. CDR3 size: 14 residues. V lost 3 bases and J lost 7; bases outside the gene matches: 9. Germline CDR1 is SQVTM and CDR2 is ANQGSEA. CDR3 nucleotides: TGCAGCGTTGAGGGGAGGGACCACTTGAATGAGCAGTTCTTC. Amino acid sequence: CSVEGRDHLNEQFF.